This record concerns one T cell receptor beta chain sequence. The authors ran a second PCR of roughly 6 to 11 cycles using a sample-barcoded 5' primer and a J-beta primer mix. The template-switch adaptor, which had 12 random nucleotides, put a tag on each cDNA molecule. Each CDR3 protein gets one entry after TCRdb re-called the 5' RACE reads with MiXCR. Among hundreds of thousands of distinct CDR3 sequences, about 45% were seen once, and the ten largest hold under 30%. The data stem from a study of blood T cells in healthy people across ages. Looking at the study overall: For every two T cells, template switching captured about one barcoded beta molecule.

This receptor was taken from a man older than 75 in good health. Source material: blood.

DNA for the CDR3: TGTGCCAGCAGCCATTACGGGAGAGAGACCCAGTACTTC. This encodes CASSHYGRETQYF. This chain links TRBV11-3 with TRBJ2-5, with TRBD2 as a possible D gene (6 bases). Trimming cost V 5 bases and J 4 bases, with 11 bases left between them. The CDR3 length is 13 residues. CDR1 SGHNT and CDR2 YENEEA come from the germline V gene.